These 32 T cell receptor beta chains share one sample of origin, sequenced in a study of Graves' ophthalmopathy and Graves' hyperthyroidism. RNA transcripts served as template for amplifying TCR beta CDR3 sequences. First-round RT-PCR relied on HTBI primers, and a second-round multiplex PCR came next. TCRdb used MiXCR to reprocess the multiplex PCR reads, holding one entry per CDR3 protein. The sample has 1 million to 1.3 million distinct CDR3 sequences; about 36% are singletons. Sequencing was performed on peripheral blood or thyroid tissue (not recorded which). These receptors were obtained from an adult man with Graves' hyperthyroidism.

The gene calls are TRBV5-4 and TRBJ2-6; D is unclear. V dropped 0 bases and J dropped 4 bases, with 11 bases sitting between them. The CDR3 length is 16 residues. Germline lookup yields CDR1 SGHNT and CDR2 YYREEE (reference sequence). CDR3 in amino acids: CASSLDSGTGANVLTF. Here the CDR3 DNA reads TGTGCCAGCAGCTTGGATTCGGGCACCGGGGCCAACGTCCTGACTTTC.

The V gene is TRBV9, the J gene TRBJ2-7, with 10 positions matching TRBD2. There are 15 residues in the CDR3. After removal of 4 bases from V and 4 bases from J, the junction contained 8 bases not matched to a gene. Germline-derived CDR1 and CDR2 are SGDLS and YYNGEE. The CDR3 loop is CASSISSGRAYEQYF. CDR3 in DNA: TGTGCCAGCAGCATATCGAGCGGGAGGGCATACGAGCAGTACTTC.

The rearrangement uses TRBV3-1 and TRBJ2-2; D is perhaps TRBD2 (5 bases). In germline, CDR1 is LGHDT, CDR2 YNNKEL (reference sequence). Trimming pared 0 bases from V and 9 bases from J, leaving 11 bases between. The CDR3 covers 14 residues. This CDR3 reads CASSQDLASRELFF. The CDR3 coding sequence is TGTGCCAGCAGCCAAGATCTGGCTAGCCGGGAGCTGTTTTTT.

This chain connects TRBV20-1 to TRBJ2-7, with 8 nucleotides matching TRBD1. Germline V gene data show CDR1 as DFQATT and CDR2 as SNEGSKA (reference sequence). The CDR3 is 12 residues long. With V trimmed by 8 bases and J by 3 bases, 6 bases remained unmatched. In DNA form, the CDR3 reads TGCAGTAAACAGGGGGATATCTACGAGCAGTACTTC. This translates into CSKQGDIYEQYF.

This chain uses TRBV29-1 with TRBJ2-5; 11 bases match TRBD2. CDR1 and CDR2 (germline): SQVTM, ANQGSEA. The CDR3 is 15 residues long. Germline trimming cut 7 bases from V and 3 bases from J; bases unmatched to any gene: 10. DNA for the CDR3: TGCAGCGCCACTAGCGGGGGACTAGGAGAAGAGACCCAGTACTTC. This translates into CSATSGGLGEETQYF.

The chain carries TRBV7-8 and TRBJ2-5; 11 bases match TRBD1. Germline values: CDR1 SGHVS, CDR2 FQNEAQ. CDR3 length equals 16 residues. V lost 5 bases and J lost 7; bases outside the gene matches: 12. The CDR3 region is CASSPGTGQGALTQYF. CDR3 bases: TGTGCCAGCAGCCCCGGGACTGGACAGGGGGCTTTGACCCAGTACTTC.

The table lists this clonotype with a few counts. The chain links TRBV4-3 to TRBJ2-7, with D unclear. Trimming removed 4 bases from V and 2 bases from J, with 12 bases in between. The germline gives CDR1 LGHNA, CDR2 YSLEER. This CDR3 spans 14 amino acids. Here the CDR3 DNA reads TGCGCCAGCAGCCGGTCGGCCAGAGCCTACGAGCAGTACTTC. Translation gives CASSRSARAYEQYF.

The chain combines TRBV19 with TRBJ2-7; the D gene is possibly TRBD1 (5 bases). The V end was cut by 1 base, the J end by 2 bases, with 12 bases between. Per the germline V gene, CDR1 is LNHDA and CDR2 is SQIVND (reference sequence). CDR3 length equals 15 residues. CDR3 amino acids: CASSIVGHSPYEQYF. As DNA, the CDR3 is TGTGCCAGTAGTATAGTTGGACACTCACCCTACGAGCAGTACTTC.

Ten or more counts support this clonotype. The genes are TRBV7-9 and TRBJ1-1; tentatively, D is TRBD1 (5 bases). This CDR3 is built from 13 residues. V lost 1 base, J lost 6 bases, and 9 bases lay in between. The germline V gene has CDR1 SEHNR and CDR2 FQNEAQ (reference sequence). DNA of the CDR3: TGTGCCAGCAGCTTAGAATCCAGGGCTGAAGCTTTCTTT. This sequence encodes CASSLESRAEAFF.

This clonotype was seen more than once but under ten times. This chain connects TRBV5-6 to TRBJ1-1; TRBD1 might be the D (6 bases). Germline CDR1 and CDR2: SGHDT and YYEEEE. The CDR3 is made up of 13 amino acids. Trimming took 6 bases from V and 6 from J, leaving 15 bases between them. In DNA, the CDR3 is TGTGCCAGCACCACCGACAGGATGTCTGAAGCTTTCTTT. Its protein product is CASTTDRMSEAFF.

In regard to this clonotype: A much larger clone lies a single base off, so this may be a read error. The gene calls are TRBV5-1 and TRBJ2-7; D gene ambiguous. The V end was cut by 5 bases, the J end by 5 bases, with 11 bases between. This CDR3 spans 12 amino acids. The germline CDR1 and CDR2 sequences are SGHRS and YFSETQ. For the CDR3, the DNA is TGCGCCAGCAGGGGGTACGGTCACGAGCAGTACTTC. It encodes CASRGYGHEQYF.

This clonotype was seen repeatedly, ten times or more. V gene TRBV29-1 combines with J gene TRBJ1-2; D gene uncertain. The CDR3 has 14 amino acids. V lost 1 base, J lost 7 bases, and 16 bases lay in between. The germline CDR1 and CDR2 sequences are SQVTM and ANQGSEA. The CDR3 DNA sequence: TGCAGCGTTGAAGGTGACCTCAGCTCCAGTGGCTACACCTTC. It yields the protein CSVEGDLSSSGYTF.

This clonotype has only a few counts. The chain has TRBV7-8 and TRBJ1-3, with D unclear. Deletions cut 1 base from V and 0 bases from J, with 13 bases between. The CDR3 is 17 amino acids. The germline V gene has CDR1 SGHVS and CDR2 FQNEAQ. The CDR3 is CASSLVRGIHSGNTIYF. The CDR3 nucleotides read TGTGCCAGCAGCTTAGTACGAGGGATTCACTCTGGAAACACCATATATTTT. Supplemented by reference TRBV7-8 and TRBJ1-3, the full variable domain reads GAGVSQSPRYKVAKRGQDVALRCDPISGHVSLFWYQQALGQGPEFLTYFQNEAQLDKSGLPSDRFFAERPEGSVSTLKIQRTQQEDSAVYLCASSLVRGIHSGNTIYFGEGSWLTVV.

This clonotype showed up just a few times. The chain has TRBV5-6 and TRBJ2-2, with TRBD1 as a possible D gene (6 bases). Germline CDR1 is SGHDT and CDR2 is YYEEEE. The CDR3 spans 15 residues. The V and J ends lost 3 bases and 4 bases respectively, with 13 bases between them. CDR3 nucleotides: TGTGCCAGCAGCTCGACCCAGGGGCGCACCGGGGAGCTGTTTTTT. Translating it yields CASSSTQGRTGELFF.

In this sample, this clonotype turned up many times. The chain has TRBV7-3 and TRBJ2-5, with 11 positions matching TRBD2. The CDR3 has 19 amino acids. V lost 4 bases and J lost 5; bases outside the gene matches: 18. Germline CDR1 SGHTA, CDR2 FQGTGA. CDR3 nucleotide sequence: TGTGCCAGCAGCTCCGACCCCCCCTCTTTAGCGGGAGGGAGGGAGACCCAGTACTTC. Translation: CASSSDPPSLAGGRETQYF.

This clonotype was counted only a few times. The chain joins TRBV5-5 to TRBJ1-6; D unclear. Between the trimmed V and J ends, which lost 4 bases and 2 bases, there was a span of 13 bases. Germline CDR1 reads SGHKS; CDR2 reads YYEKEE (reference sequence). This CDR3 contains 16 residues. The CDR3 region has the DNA TGTGCCAGCAGCCCGGAACCGAAGGCCTATAATTCACCCCTCCACTTT. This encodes CASSPEPKAYNSPLHF.

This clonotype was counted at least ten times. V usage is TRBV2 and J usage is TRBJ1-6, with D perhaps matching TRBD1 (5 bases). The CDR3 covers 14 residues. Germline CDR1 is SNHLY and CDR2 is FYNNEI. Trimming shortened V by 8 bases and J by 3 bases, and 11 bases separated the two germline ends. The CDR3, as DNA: TGTGCCAGCGCTCAGGGTCTCTATAATTCACCCCTCCACTTT. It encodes CASAQGLYNSPLHF.

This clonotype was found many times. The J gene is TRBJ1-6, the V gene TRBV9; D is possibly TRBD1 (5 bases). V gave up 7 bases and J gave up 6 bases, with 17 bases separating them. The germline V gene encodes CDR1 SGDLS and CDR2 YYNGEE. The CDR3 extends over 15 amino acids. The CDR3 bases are TGTGCCAGCGGTTACCTCGCGGACACTAATTCACCCCTCCACTTT. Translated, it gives CASGYLADTNSPLHF.

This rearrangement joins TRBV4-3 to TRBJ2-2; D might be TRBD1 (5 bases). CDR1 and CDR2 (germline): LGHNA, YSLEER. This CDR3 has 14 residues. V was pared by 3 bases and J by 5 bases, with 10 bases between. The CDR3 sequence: CASSHRQSTGELFF. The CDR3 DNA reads TGCGCCAGCAGCCATAGACAGAGTACCGGGGAGCTGTTTTTT.

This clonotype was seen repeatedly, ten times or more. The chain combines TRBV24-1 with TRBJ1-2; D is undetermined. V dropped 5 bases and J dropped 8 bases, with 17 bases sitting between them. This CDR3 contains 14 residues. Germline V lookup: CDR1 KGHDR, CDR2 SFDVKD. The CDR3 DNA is TGTGCCACCAGTGCCGGAAACACGGCGGGGGGCTACACCTTC. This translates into CATSAGNTAGGYTF.

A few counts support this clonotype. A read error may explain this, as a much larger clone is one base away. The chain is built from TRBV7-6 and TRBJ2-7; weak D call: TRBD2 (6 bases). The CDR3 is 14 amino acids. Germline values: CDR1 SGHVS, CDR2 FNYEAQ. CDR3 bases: TGTGCCGGCAGCGAGGGTCCGGGAGTCCACGAGCAGTACTTC. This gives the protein CAGSEGPGVHEQYF.

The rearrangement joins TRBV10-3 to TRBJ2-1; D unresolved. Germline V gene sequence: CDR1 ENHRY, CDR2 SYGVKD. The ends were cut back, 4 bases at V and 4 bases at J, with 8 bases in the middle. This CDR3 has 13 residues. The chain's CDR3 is CAISAAEYNEQFF. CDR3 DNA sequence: TGTGCCATCAGTGCGGCAGAATACAATGAGCAGTTCTTC.

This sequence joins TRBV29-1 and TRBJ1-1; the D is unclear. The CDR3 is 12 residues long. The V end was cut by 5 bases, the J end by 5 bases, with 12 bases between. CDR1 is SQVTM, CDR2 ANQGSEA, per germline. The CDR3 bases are TGCAGCGTTTGGCGAGGAGAGACTGAAGCTTTCTTT. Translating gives CSVWRGETEAFF.

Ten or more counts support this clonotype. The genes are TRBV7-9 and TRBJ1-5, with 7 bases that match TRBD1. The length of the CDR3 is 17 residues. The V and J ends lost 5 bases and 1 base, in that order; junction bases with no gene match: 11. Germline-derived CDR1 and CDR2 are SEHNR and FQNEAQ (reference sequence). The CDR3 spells CASSPGQGGASNQPQHF. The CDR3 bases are TGTGCCAGCAGCCCGGGACAAGGGGGCGCGAGCAATCAGCCCCAGCATTTT.

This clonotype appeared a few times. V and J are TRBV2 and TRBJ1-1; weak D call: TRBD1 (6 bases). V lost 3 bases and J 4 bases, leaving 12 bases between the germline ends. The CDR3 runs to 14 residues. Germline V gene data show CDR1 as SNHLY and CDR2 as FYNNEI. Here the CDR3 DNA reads TGTGCCAGCAGTGATAGGGGGGCTGGCACTGAAGCTTTCTTT. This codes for CASSDRGAGTEAFF.

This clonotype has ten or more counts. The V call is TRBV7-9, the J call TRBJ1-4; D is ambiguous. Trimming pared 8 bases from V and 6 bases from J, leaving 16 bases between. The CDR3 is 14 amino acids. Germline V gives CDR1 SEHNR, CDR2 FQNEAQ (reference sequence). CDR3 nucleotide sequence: TGTGCCAGCGTCTCCGGGGAGATGGATGAAAAACTGTTTTTT. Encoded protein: CASVSGEMDEKLFF.

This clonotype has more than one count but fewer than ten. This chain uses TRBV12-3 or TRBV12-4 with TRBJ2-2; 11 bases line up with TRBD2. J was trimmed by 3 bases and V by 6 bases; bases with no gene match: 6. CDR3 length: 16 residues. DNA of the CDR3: TGTGCCAGCAGCCCAGGACTAGCGGGTTACACCGGGGAGCTGTTTTTT. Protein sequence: CASSPGLAGYTGELFF.

Written as DNA, the CDR3 is TGTGCCACCAGCAGTGCCCCAACTAGACTAGCGGGGGGGCATTTCACCGGGGAGCTGTTTTTT. As protein: CATSSAPTRLAGGHFTGELFF. V gene TRBV15 combines with J gene TRBJ2-2, with 14 bases matching TRBD2. Germline V gene data show CDR1 as LNHNV and CDR2 as YYDKDF (reference sequence). The trim removed 3 bases at V and 4 bases at J, leaving 16 bases unmatched. The CDR3 runs to 21 residues.

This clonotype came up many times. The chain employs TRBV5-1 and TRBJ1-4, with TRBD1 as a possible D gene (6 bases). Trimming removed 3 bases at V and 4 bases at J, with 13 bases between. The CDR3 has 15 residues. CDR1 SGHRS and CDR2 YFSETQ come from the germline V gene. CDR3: CASSSGSRGNEKLFF. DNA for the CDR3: TGCGCCAGCAGCTCCGGGAGCAGGGGTAATGAAAAACTGTTTTTT. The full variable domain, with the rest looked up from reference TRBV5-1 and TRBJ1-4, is KAGVTQTPRYLIKTRGQQVTLSCSPISGHRSVSWYQQTPGQGLQFLFEYFSETQRNKGNFPGRFSGRQFSNSRSEMNVSTLELGDSALYLCASSSGSRGNEKLFFGSGTQLSVL.

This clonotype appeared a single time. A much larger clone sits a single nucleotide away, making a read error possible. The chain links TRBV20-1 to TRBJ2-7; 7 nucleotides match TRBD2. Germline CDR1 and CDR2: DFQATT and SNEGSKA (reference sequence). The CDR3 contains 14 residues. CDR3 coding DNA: TGCAGTGCGACGAGCGGGACGAGGGGCTACGAGCAGTGCTTC. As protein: CSATSGTRGYEQCF.

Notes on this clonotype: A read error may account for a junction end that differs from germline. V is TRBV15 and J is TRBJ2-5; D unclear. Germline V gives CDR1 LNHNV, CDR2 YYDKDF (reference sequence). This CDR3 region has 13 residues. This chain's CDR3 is CATGRVAKETQYF. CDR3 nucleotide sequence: TGTGCCACCGGCAGAGTAGCCAAAGAGACCCAGTACTTC.

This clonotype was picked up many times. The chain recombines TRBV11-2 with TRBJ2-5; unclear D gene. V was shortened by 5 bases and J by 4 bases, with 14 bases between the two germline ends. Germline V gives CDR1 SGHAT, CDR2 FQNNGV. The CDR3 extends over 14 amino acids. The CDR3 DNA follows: TGTGCCAGCAGCCCTAGAGTTATCGGAGAGACCCAGTACTTC. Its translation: CASSPRVIGETQYF.